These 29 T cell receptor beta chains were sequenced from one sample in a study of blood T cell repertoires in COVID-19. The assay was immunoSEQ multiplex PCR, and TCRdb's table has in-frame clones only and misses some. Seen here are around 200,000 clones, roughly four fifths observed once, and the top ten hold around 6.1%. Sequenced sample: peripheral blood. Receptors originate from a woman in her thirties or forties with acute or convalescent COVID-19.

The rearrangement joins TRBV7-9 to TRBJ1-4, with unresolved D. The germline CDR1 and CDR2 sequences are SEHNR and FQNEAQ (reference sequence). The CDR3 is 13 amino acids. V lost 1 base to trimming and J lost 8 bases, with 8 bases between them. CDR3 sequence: CASSLERSEKLFF. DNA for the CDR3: TGTGCCAGCAGCTTAGAAAGGAGCGAAAAACTGTTTTTT.

Written as DNA, the CDR3 is TGTGCCAGTAGTGCACAGGGCAATGAGCAGTTCTTC. It translates to CASSAQGNEQFF. This sequence joins TRBV19 and TRBJ2-1, with D possibly TRBD1 on 6 matching bases. V lost 5 bases and J 6 bases, leaving 8 bases between the germline ends. Germline assignment: CDR1 LNHDA and CDR2 SQIVND (reference sequence). The length of the CDR3 is 12 residues.

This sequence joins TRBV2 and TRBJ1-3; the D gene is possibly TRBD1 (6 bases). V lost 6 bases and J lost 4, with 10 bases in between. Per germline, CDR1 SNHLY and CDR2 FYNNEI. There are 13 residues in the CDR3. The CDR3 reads CASRTGQGNTIYF. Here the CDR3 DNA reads TGTGCCAGCAGGACCGGACAGGGAAACACCATATATTTT.

The DNA for the CDR3 is TGTGCCAGCGCACTCTGGAGAGGTGATCAGCCCCAGCATTTT. Amino acids: CASALWRGDQPQHF. This rearrangement joins TRBV28 to TRBJ1-5, with no clear D. The CDR3 is 14 amino acids. Per the germline V gene, CDR1 is MDHEN and CDR2 is SYDVKM. The V end was cut by 8 bases, the J end by 5 bases, with 16 bases between.

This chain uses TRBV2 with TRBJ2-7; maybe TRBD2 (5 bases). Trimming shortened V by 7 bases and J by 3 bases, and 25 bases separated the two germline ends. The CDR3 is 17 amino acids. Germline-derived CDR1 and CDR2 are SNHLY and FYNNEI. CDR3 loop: CASISGMDGIYFYEQYF. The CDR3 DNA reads TGTGCCAGCATTTCGGGGATGGACGGGATCTACTTCTACGAGCAGTACTTC.

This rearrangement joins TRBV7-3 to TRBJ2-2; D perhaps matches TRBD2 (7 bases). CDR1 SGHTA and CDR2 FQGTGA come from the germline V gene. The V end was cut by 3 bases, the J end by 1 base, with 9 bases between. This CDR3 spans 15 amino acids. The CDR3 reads CASSLGGGNTGELFF. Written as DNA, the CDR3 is TGTGCCAGCAGCTTGGGAGGGGGGAACACCGGGGAGCTGTTTTTT. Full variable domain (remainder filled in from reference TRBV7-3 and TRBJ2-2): GAGVSQTPSNKVTEKGKYVELRCDPISGHTALYWYRQSLGQGPEFLIYFQGTGAADDSGLPNDRFFAVRPEGSVSTLKIQRTERGDSAVYLCASSLGGGNTGELFFGEGSRLTVL.

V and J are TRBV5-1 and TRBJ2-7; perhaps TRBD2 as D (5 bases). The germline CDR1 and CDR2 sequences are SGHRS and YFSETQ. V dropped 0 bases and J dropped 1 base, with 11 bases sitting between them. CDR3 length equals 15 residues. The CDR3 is CASSLEPGSSYEQYF. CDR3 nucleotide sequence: TGCGCCAGCAGCTTGGAACCGGGGTCTTCCTACGAGCAGTACTTC.

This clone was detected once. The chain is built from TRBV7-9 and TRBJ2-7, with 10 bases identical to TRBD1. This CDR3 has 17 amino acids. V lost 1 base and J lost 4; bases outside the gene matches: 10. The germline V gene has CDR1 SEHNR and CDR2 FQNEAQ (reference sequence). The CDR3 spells CASSLGPDRGAEYEQYF. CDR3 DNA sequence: TGTGCCAGCAGCTTAGGGCCGGACAGGGGGGCGGAATACGAGCAGTACTTC.

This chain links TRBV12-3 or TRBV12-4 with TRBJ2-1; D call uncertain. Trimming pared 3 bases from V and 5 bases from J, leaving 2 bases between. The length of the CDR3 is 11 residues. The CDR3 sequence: CASSFNNEQFF. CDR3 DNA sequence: TGTGCCAGCAGTTTCAACAATGAGCAGTTCTTC.

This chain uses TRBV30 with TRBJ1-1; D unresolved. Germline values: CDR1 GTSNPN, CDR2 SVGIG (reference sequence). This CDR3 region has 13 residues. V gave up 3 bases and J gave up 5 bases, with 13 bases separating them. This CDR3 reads CAWRNSPSTEAFF. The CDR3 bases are TGTGCCTGGAGGAACAGCCCGTCGACTGAAGCTTTCTTT.

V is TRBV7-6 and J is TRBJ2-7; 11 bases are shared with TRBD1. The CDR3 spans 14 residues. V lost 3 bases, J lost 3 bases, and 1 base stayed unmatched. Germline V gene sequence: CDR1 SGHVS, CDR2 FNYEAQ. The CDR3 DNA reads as TGTGCCAGCAGCTTTGGGACAGGGGGCTACGAGCAGTACTTC. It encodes CASSFGTGGYEQYF.

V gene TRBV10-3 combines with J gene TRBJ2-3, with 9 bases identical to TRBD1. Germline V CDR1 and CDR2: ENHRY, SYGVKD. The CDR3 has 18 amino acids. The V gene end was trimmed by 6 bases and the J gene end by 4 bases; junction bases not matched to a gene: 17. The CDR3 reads CAIRDPYRTGANSDTQYF. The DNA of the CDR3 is TGTGCCATCAGGGACCCATATCGGACAGGGGCGAATTCAGATACGCAGTATTTT.

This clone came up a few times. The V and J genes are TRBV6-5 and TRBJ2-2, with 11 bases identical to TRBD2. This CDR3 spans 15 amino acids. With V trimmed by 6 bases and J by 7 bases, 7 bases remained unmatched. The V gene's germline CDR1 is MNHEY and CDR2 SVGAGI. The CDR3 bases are TGTGCCAGCAGATTCTCTAGCGGGAGGCACGGGGAGCTGTTTTTT. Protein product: CASRFSSGRHGELFF.

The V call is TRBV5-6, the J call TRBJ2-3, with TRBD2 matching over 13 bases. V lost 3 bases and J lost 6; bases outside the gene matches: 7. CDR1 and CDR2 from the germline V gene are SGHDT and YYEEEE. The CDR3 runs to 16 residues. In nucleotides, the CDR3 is TGTGCCAGCAGCTGGAGGTCGGGACTAGCGGGGGATACGCAGTATTTT. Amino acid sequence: CASSWRSGLAGDTQYF. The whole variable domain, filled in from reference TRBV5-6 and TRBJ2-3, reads DAGVTQSPTHLIKTRGQQVTLRCSPKSGHDTVSWYQQALGQGPQFIFQYYEEEERQRGNFPDRFSGHQFPNYSSELNVNALLLGDSALYLCASSWRSGLAGDTQYFGPGTRLTVL.

The CDR3 reads CASSPDRNTQYF. The DNA for the CDR3 is TGTGCCAGCAGCCCCGACAGGAATACGCAGTATTTT. This chain uses TRBV7-8 with TRBJ2-3; the D gene is possibly TRBD1 (6 bases). V was pared by 5 bases and J by 7 bases, with 10 bases between. Germline V CDR1 and CDR2: SGHVS, FQNEAQ. The CDR3 spans 12 residues.

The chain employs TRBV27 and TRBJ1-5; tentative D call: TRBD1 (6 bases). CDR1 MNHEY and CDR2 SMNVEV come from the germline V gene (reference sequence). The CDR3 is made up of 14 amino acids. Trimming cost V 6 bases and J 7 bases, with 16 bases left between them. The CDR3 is CASRSQQGNQPQHF. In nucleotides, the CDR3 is TGTGCCAGCAGATCCCAACAGGGAAACCAGCCCCAGCATTTT.

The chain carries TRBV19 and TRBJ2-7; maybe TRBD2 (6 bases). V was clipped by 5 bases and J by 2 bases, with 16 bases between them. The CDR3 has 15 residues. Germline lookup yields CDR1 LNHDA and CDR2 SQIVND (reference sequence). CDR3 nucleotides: TGTGCCAGTAGTTTTCTTCTCGGGGGTGCCTACGAGCAGTACTTC. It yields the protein CASSFLLGGAYEQYF.

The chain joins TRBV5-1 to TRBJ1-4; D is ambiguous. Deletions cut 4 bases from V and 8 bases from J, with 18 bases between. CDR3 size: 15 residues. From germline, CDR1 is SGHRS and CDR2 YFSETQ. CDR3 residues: CASSPRPGFGEKLFF. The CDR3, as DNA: TGCGCCAGCAGCCCCCGGCCGGGGTTTGGAGAAAAACTGTTTTTT.

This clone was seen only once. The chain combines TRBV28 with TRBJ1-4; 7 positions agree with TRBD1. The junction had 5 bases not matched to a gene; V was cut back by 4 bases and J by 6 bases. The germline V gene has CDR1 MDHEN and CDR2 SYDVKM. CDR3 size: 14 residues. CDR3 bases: TGTGCCAGCAGTTCTCCGGGACAGCATGAAAAACTGTTTTTT. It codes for CASSSPGQHEKLFF.

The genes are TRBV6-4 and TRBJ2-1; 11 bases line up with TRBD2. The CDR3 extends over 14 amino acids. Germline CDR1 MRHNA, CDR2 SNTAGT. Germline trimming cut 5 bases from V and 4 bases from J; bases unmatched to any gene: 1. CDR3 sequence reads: CASSRLAGYNEQFF. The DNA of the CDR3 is TGTGCCAGCAGTCGACTAGCGGGATACAATGAGCAGTTCTTC.

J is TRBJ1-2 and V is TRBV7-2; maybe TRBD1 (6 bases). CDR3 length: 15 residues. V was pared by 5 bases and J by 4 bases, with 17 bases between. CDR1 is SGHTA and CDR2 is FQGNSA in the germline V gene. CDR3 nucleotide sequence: TGTGCCAGCAGCAATACAGGGCGGGTCGTCTATGGCTACACCTTC. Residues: CASSNTGRVVYGYTF.

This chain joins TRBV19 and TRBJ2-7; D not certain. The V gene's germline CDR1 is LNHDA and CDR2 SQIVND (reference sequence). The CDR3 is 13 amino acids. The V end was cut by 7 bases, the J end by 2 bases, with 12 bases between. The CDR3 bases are TGTGCCAGTAAGGAGCCCTCTGCCTACGAGCAGTACTTC. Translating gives CASKEPSAYEQYF.

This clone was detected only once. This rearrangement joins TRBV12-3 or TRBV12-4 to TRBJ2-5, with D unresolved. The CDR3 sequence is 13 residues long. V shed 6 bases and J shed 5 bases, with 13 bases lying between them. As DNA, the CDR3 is TGTGCCAGCAGACCAACCAACTACGAGACCCAGTACTTC. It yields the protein CASRPTNYETQYF.

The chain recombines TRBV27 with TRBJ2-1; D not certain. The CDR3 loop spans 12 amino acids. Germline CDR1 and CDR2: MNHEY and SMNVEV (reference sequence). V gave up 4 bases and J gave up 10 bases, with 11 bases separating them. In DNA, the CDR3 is TGTGCCAGCAGTTCCCTAAGCCTCGAGCAGTTCTTC. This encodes CASSSLSLEQFF.

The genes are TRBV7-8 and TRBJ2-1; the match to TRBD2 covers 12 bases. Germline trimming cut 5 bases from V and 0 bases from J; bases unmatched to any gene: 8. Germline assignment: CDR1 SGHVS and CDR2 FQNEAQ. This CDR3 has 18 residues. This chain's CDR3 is CASSAGTSGPSSYNEQFF. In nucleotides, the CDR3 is TGTGCCAGCAGCGCCGGGACTAGCGGGCCGAGCTCCTACAATGAGCAGTTCTTC.

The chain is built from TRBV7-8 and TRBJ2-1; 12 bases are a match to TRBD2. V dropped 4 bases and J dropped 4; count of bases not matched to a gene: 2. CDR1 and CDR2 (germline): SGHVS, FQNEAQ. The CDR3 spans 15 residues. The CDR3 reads CASSSLAGGYNEQFF. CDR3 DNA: TGTGCCAGCAGCTCACTAGCGGGAGGTTACAATGAGCAGTTCTTC. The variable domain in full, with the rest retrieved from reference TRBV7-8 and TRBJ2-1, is GAGVSQSPRYKVAKRGQDVALRCDPISGHVSLFWYQQALGQGPEFLTYFQNEAQLDKSGLPSDRFFAERPEGSVSTLKIQRTQQEDSAVYLCASSSLAGGYNEQFFGPGTRLTVL.

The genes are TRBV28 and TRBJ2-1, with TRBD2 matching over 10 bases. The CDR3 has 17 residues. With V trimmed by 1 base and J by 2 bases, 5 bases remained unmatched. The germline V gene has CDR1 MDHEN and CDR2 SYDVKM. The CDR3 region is CASSLLGSGRAYNEQFF. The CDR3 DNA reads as TGTGCCAGCAGTTTATTGGGGAGCGGGAGGGCCTACAATGAGCAGTTCTTC.

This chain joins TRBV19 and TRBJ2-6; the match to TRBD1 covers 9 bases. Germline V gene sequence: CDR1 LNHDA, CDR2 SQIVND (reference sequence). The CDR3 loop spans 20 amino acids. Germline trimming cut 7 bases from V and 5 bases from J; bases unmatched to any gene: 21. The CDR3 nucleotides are TGTGCCAGTAAGACCTCCCCCCGAACAGGGGGCCCTTTGAGGGCCAACGTCCTGACTTTC. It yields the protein CASKTSPRTGGPLRANVLTF.

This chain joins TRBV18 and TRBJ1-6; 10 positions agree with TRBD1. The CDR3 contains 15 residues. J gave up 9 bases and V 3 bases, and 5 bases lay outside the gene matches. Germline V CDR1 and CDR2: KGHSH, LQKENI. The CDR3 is CASSPRGQGFSPLHF. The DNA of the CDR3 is TGTGCCAGCTCACCTCGGGGACAGGGGTTTTCACCCCTCCACTTT. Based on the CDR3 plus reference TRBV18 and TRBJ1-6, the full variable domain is NAGVMQNPRHLVRRRGQEARLRCSPMKGHSHVYWYRQLPEEGLKFMVYLQKENIIDESGMPKERFSAEFPKEGPSILRIQQVVRGDSAAYFCASSPRGQGFSPLHFGNGTRLTVT.